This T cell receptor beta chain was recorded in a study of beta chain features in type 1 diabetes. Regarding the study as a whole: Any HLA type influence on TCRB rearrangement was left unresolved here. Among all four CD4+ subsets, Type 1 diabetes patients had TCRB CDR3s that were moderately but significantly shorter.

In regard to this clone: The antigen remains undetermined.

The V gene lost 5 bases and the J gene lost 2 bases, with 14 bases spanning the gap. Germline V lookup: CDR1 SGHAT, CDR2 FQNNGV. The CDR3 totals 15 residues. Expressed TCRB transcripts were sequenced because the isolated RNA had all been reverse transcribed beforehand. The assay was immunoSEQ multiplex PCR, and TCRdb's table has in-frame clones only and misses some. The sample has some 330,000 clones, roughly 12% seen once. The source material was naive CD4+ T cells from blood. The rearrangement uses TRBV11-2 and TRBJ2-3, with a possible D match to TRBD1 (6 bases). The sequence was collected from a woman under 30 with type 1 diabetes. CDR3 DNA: TGTGCCAGCAGCATAGGACAGACGTACACAGATACGCAGTATTTT. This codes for CASSIGQTYTDTQYF.